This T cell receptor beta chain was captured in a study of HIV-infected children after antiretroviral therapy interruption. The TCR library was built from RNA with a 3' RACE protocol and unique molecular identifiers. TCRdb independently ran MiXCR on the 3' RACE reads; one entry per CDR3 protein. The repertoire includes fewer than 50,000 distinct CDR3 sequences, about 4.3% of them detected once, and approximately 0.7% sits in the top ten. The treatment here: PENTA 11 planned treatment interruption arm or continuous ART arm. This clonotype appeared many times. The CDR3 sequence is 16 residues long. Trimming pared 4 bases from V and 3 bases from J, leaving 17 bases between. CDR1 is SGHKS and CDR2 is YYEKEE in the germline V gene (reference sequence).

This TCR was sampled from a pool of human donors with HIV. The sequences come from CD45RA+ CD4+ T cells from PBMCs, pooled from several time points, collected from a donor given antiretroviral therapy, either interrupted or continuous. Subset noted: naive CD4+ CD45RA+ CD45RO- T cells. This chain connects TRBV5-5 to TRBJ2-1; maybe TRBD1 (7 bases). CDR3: CASSMGGGTVYNEQFF. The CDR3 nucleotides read TGTGCCAGCAGCATGGGGGGCGGGACAGTCTACAATGAGCAGTTCTTC.